The clone carrying this TCR beta chain is hyperexpanded (1% or more). Clones were read by immunoSEQ multiplex PCR, and TCRdb kept only the in-frame ones, dropping some. Of some 230 clones detected, about 14% appear once; the ten largest clones hold over 15%. Regarding treatment: randomized to nivolumab then ipilimumab (arm A) or the reverse (arm B). These data belong to a study of sequential checkpoint blockade in melanoma. CDR3 length: 14 residues. Germline loops: CDR1 LNHDA, CDR2 SQIVND (reference sequence). Trimming took off 4 bases at V and 4 bases at J, with 14 bases between the two ends. This clonotype was sampled from a human donor with melanoma. Sequenced material: tumor tissue (inferred from file names), taken from a patient given nivolumab and ipilimumab in sequence. J is TRBJ2-7 and V is TRBV19; D tentatively fits TRBD1 or TRBD2 (6 bases each). The CDR3 is CASSKKGGRYEQYF. The CDR3, as DNA: TGTGCCAGTAGTAAGAAAGGGGGGAGGTACGAGCAGTACTTC.